The rows below give T cell receptor beta chains drawn from one sample of a study of cytomegalovirus exposure and HLA in healthy donors. Profiling relied on immunoSEQ multiplex PCR, and the TCRdb table lists in-frame clones only, not all of them. The sample shows about 95,000 clones, about 76% of them seen only once. The sequenced sample consisted of PBMCs. These receptor sequences come from a woman in her 70s in good health and CMV-seropositive. Each CDR3 is given with its conserved first and last residue. The order of the fields is V gene, D gene, J gene, clone size, CDR3 protein, CDR3 DNA. A D gene is named only where the DNA matches it firmly. Clone size appears in some rows only: once, few, many, or a class for an expanded clone.

V gene: TRBV7-2; D gene: NA; J gene: TRBJ2-7; clone size: NA; CDR3 protein: CASSLVFPYEQYF; CDR3 DNA: TGTGCCAGCAGCTTAGTGTTCCCCTACGAGCAGTACTTC
V gene: TRBV5-8; D gene: NA; J gene: TRBJ2-5; clone size: NA; CDR3 protein: CASSLRGGTGETQYF; CDR3 DNA: TGTGCCAGCAGCTTGAGAGGCGGCACCGGGGAGACCCAGTACTTC
V gene: TRBV7-2; D gene: TRBD2; J gene: TRBJ2-1; clone size: once; CDR3 protein: CASSPRAGTSGYNEQFF; CDR3 DNA: TGTGCCAGCAGCCCCCGAGCCGGGACTAGCGGTTACAATGAGCAGTTCTTC
V gene: TRBV7-9; D gene: TRBD2; J gene: TRBJ2-5; clone size: once; CDR3 protein: CASSSRGRGRGETQYF; CDR3 DNA: TGTGCCAGCAGCTCTCGCGGGAGAGGGCGTGGAGAGACCCAGTACTTC
V gene: TRBV7-2; D gene: TRBD2; J gene: TRBJ2-1; clone size: NA; CDR3 protein: CASSSTSGRVEQFF; CDR3 DNA: TGTGCCAGCAGCTCCACTAGCGGGAGGGTCGAGCAGTTCTTC
V gene: TRBV11-2; D gene: TRBD1; J gene: TRBJ2-7; clone size: NA; CDR3 protein: CASSVRMTGEGYEQYF; CDR3 DNA: TGTGCCAGCAGCGTCCGTATGACAGGGGAAGGCTACGAGCAGTACTTC
V gene: TRBV6-6; D gene: NA; J gene: TRBJ2-1; clone size: few; CDR3 protein: CASTPPSDEQFF; CDR3 DNA: TGTGCCAGCACCCCGCCGTCGGATGAGCAGTTCTTC
V gene: TRBV5-1; D gene: TRBD1; J gene: TRBJ2-3; clone size: NA; CDR3 protein: CASSVTGTEGTQYF; CDR3 DNA: TGCGCCAGCAGCGTAACCGGGACAGAGGGTACGCAGTATTTT
V gene: TRBV7-2; D gene: NA; J gene: TRBJ2-7; clone size: NA; CDR3 protein: CASSFQAGEQYF; CDR3 DNA: TGTGCCAGCAGCTTCCAGGCAGGGGAGCAGTACTTC
V gene: TRBV18; D gene: TRBD2; J gene: TRBJ2-2; clone size: NA; CDR3 protein: CASSSYTSGRSSGELFF; CDR3 DNA: TGTGCCAGCTCATCTTACACTAGCGGGAGATCCAGCGGGGAGCTGTTTTTT
V gene: TRBV5-1; D gene: TRBD1; J gene: TRBJ2-2; clone size: NA; CDR3 protein: CASSLYGTGANTGELFF; CDR3 DNA: TGCGCCAGCAGCTTGTACGGGACAGGGGCGAACACCGGGGAGCTGTTTTTT
V gene: TRBV7-9; D gene: NA; J gene: TRBJ1-3; clone size: NA; CDR3 protein: CASSLWTRDTIYF; CDR3 DNA: TGTGCCAGCAGCTTATGGACAAGGGACACCATATATTTT
V gene: TRBV5-5; D gene: NA; J gene: TRBJ1-2; clone size: NA; CDR3 protein: CASSFRGQYGYTF; CDR3 DNA: TGTGCCAGCAGCTTCAGGGGTCAGTATGGCTACACCTTC
V gene: TRBV9; D gene: NA; J gene: TRBJ1-2; clone size: NA; CDR3 protein: CASTTDMGLYGYTF; CDR3 DNA: TGTGCCAGCACTACAGACATGGGGCTCTATGGCTACACCTTC
V gene: TRBV18; D gene: TRBD1; J gene: TRBJ2-5; clone size: NA; CDR3 protein: CASSPPGTGQFQETQYF; CDR3 DNA: TGTGCCAGCTCACCACCCGGGACAGGCCAGTTCCAAGAGACCCAGTACTTC
V gene: TRBV12-5; D gene: TRBD2; J gene: TRBJ2-1; clone size: NA; CDR3 protein: CASGLSGDEQFF; CDR3 DNA: TGTGCTAGTGGTTTGAGCGGGGATGAGCAGTTCTTC
V gene: TRBV30; D gene: NA; J gene: TRBJ1-4; clone size: NA; CDR3 protein: CALRGSGEKLFF; CDR3 DNA: TGTGCCTTAAGGGGGAGCGGTGAAAAACTGTTTTTT
V gene: TRBV6-6; D gene: NA; J gene: TRBJ2-1; clone size: NA; CDR3 protein: CASRPGLDLGEQFF; CDR3 DNA: TGTGCCAGCAGACCGGGACTGGACTTAGGGGAGCAGTTCTTC